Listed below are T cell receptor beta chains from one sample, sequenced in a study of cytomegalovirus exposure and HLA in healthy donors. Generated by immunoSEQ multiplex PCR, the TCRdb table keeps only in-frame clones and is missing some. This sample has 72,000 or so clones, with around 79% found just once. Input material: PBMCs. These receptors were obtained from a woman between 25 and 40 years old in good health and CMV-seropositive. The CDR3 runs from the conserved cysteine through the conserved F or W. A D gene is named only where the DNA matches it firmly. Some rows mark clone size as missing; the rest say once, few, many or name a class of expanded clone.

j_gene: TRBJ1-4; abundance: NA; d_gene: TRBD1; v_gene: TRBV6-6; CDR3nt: TGTGCCAGCAGTCGCCTGGGACAGGGGGCCAATGAAAAACTGTTTTTT; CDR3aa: CASSRLGQGANEKLFF
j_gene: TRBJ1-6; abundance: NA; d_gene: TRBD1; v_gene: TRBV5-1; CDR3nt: TGCGCCAGCAGCGTCGGGACAGGGGATTCACCCCTCCACTTT; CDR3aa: CASSVGTGDSPLHF
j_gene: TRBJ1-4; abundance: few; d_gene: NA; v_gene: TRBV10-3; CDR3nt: TGTGCCATCAGTGAGTCTCCAGGGAATGAAAAACTGTTTTTT; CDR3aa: CAISESPGNEKLFF
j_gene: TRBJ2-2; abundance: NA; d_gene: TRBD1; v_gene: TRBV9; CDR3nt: TGTGCCAGCAGCGAGACAGGGATTGGGGGGGAGCTGTTTTTT; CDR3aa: CASSETGIGGELFF
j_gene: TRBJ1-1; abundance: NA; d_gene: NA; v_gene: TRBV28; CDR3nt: TGTGCCAGCAGTTTATCAGGGGAGACTGAAGCTTTCTTT; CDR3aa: CASSLSGETEAFF
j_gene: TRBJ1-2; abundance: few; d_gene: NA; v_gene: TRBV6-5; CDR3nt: TGTGCCAGCAGCCGCAAGGGGCCTTATGGCTACACCTTC; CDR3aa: CASSRKGPYGYTF
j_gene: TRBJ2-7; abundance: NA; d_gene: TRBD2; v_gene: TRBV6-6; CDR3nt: TGTGCCAGCAGTCGCGGACTAGCGGGAGGGCCCGAGCAGTACTTC; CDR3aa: CASSRGLAGGPEQYF
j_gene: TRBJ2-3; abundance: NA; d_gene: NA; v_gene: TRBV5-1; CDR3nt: TGCGCCAGCAGCTTGTTCGTAGCGGAAGGAGCAGATACGCAGTATTTT; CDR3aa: CASSLFVAEGADTQYF
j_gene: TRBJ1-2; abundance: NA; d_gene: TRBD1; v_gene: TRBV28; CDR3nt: TGTGCAACGCACAGGGGGACTGATGGCTACACCTTC; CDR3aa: CATHRGTDGYTF
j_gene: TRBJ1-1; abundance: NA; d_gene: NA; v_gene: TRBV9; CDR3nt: TGTGCCAGCAGCGAGTGGACAGAACTGAACACTGAAGCTTTCTTT; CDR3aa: CASSEWTELNTEAFF
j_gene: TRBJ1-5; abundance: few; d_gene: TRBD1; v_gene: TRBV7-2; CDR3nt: TGTGCCAGCAGCCCACAGGGGGCGAGGAATCAGCCCCAGCATTTT; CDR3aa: CASSPQGARNQPQHF
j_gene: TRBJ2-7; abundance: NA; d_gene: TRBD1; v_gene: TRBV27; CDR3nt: TGTGCCAGCAGTCTTGGACAGGGACGGACCTACGAGCAGTACTTC; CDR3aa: CASSLGQGRTYEQYF
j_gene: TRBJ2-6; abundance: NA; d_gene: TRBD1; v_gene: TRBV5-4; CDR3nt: TGTGCCAGCAGTGACAGGGTACCTGGGGCCAACGTCCTGACTTTC; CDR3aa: CASSDRVPGANVLTF
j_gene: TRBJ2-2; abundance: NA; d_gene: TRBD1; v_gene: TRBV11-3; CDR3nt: TGTGCCAGCAGCCTCGGACAGGGAACCGGGGAGCTGTTTTTT; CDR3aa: CASSLGQGTGELFF
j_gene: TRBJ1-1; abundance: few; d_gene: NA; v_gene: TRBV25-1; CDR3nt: TGTGCCAGCAGCGGGACACCCACTGAAGCTTTCTTT; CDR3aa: CASSGTPTEAFF
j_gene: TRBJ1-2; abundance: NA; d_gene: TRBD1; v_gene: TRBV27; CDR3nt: TGTGCCAGCAGTGAAACGGGACAGGGCTACACCTTC; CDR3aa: CASSETGQGYTF
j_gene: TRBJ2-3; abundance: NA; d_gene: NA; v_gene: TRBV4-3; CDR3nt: TGCGCCAGCAGCCAAGGCGTCGGAGAAGGTACGCAGTATTTT; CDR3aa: CASSQGVGEGTQYF
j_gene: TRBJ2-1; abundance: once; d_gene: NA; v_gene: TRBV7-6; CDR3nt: TGTGCCAGCAGCTTTTCTCTCGGCGGACAATACAATGAGCAGTTCTTC; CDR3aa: CASSFSLGGQYNEQFF
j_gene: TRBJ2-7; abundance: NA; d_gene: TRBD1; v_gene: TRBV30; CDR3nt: TGTGCCTGGGGGACAGGGTTCACCTACGAGCAGTACTTC; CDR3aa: CAWGTGFTYEQYF
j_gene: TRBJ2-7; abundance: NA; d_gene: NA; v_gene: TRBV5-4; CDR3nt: TGTGCCAGCAGCTTGAGCCCAGGCCAGCGGGCGACCTACGAGCAGTACTTC; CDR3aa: CASSLSPGQRATYEQYF
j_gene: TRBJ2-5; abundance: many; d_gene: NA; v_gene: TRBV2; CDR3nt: TGTGCCAGCAGTATACAGGGCCCTCAAGAGACCCAGTACTTC; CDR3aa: CASSIQGPQETQYF
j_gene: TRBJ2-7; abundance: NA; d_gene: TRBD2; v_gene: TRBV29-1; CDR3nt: TGCAGCGTTGAAGATCGGGTAGCGGGAGCATCCTACGAGCAGTACTTC; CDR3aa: CSVEDRVAGASYEQYF
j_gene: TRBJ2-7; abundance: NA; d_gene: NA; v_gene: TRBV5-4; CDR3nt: TGTGCCAGCAGCTGGAGCCCTTCTGAGTACGAGCAGTACTTC; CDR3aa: CASSWSPSEYEQYF
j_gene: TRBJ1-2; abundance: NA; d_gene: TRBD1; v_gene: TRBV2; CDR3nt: TGTGCCAGCAGTGAGGGACAGCTCTATGGCTACACCTTC; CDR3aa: CASSEGQLYGYTF
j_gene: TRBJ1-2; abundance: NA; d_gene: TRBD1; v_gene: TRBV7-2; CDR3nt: TGTGCCAGCTCCCCTCACAGGGGTGGCTACACCTTC; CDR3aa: CASSPHRGGYTF
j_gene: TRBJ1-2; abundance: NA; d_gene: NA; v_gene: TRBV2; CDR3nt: TGTGCCAGCAGTAGTCGTCGGGGTGGCTACACCTTC; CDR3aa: CASSSRRGGYTF
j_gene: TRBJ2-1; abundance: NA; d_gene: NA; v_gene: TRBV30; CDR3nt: TGTGCCTGTACTTCGGACAGTAACAATGAGCAGTTCTTC; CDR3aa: CACTSDSNNEQFF
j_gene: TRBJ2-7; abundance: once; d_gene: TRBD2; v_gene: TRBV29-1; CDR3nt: TGCAGCGTTGAAGTCGGCGGGAGTGGATATGAGCAGTACTTC; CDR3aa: CSVEVGGSGYEQYF
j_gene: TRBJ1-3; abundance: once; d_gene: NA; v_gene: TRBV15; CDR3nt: TGTGCCACCAGCAGAGCCACGAGGGACACCATATATTTT; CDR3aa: CATSRATRDTIYF
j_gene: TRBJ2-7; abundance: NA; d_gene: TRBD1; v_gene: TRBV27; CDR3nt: TGTGCCAGCAGTCCTTACTACCGGGACAGGGTTCAATACGAGCAGTACTTC; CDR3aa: CASSPYYRDRVQYEQYF
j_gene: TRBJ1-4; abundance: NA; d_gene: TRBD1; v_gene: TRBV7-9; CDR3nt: TGTGCCAGCAGCGCAAGGGGACAGACTAATGAAAAACTGTTTTTT; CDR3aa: CASSARGQTNEKLFF
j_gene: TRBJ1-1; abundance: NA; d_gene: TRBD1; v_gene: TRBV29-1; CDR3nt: TGCAGCGCCCGGGACAGGGCTGGGAACACTGAAGCTTTCTTT; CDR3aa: CSARDRAGNTEAFF
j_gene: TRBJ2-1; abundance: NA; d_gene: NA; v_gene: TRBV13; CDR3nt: TGTGCCAGCAGCGCGACTAGTCCCAGAGAGAGGGCCTACAATGAGCAGTTCTTC; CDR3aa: CASSATSPRERAYNEQFF
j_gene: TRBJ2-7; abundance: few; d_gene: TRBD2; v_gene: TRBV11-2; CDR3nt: TGTGCCAGCAGCCCTAGCGGGGAACTCTACGGCGAGCAGTACTTC; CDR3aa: CASSPSGELYGEQYF
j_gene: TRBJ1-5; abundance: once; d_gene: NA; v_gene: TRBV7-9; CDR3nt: TGTGCCAGCAGCGCCACAGGGAATCAGCCCCAGCATTTT; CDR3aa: CASSATGNQPQHF
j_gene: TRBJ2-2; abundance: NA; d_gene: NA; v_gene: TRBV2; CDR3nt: TGTGCCAGCACCTGGGGTAGCGTCACCGGGGAGCTGTTTTTT; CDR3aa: CASTWGSVTGELFF
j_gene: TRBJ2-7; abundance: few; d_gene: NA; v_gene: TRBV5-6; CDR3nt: TGTGCCAGCAGCTTTGGCAGGGCTGGCGAGCAGTACTTC; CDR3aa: CASSFGRAGEQYF
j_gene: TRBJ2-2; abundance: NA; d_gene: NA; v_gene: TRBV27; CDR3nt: TGTGCCAGCAGTTTAGGTGCCCGCTCAGGCGGGGAGCTGTTTTTT; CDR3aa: CASSLGARSGGELFF
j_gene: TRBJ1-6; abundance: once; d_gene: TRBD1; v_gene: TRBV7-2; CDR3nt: TGTGCCAGCAGCCTGGACAGGGGCGTAGGGAATTCACCCCTCCACTTT; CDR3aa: CASSLDRGVGNSPLHF
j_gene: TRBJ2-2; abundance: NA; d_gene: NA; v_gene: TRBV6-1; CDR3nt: TGTGCCAGCAGTGATCTCTTGGGGAGGACCGGGGAGCTGTTTTTT; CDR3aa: CASSDLLGRTGELFF
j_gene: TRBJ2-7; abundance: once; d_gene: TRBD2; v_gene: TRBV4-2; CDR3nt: TGTGCCAGCAGCCAAGGAAGGGCCGATTCCGGGACTAGCGGGAGGGCCTTGCACTTC; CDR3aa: CASSQGRADSGTSGRALHF
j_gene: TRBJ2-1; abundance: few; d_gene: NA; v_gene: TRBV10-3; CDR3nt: TGTGCCATCAGATCCCGAGCGGAGTCCTACAATGAGCAGTTCTTC; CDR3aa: CAIRSRAESYNEQFF
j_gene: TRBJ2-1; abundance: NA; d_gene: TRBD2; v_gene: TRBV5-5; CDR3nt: TGTGCCAGCAGCAGGGACTATAAGCAGTTCTTC; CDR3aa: CASSRDYKQFF
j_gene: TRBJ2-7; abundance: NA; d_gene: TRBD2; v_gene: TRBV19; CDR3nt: TGTGCCAGTAGTCCCTCCGGGACTAGCGGGTCCTACGAGCAGTACTTC; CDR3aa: CASSPSGTSGSYEQYF
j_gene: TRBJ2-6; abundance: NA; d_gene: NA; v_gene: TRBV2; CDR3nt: TGTGCCAGCAGTGAACCGCGGAGGGCCAACGTCCTGACTTTC; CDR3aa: CASSEPRRANVLTF
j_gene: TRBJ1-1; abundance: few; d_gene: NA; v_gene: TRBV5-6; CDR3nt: TGTGCCAGCAGCGCGCAGGGGACGGTTATGAACACTGAAGCTTTCTTT; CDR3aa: CASSAQGTVMNTEAFF
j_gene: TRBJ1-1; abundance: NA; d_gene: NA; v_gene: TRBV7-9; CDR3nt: TGTGCCAGCAGCTTAGGGGGCTCGAACACTGAAGCTTTCTTT; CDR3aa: CASSLGGSNTEAFF
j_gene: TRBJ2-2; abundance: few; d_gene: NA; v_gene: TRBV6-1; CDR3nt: TGTGCCAGCAGACCTACGGGGTCCAACACCGGGGAGCTGTTTTTT; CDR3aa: CASRPTGSNTGELFF
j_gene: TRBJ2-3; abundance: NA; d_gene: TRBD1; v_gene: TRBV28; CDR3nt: TGTGCCAGCTCCGACAGGGTAAAAGGAGATACGCAGTATTTT; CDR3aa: CASSDRVKGDTQYF
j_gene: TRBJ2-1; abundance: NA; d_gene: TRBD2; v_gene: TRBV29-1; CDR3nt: TGCAGCGTTGACTTGTTCTTTAGTCTAGCGGCAGCCAATGAGCAGTTCTTC; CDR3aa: CSVDLFFSLAAANEQFF
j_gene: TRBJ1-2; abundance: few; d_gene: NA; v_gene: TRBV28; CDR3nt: TGTGCCAGCAGTTCCACCCTGGGTGGTGTGTCAGGGGGCTACACCTTC; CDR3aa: CASSSTLGGVSGGYTF
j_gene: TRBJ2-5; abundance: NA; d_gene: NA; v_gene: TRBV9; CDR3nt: TGTGCCAGCAGCGCCCAGGGCGCCTTCTGGGAGACCCAGTACTTC; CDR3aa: CASSAQGAFWETQYF
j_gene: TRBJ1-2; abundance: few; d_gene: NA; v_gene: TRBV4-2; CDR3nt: TGTGCCAGCAGCCAAGATGACAGCGCTAACTATGGCTACACCTTC; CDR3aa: CASSQDDSANYGYTF
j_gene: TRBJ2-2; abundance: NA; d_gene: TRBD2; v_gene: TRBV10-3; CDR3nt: TGTGCCATCAGTGAGTCCGGGGGGGGGAACACCGGGGAGCTGTTTTTT; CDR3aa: CAISESGGGNTGELFF
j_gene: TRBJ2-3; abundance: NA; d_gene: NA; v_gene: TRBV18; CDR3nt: TGTGCCAGCTCTGCCAGAGGTTCCACAGATACGCAGTATTTT; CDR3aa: CASSARGSTDTQYF
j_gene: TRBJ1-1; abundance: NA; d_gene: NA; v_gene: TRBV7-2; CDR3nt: TGTGCCAGCAGCAGATTGGGGCAGGGAAACACTGAAGCTTTCTTT; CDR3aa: CASSRLGQGNTEAFF
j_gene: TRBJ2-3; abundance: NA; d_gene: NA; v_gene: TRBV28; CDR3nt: TGTGCCAGCAGTCCCACCCTGGACTATACAAATACAGATACGCAGTATTTT; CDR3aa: CASSPTLDYTNTDTQYF
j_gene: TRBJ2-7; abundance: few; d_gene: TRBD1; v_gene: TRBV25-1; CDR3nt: TGTGCCAGTGGGAGACAGGGGCCCCCCTACGAGCAGTACTTC; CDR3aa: CASGRQGPPYEQYF
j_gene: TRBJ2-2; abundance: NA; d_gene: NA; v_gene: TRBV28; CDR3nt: TGTGCCAGCAGTTCCTCCAGACCCCCGCGGACCGGGGAGCTGTTTTTT; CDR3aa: CASSSSRPPRTGELFF
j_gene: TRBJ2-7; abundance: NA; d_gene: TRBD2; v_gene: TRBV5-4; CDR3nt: TGTGCCAGCAGCTTGGCCAGCGGGAGTGTCGAGCAGTACTTC; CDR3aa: CASSLASGSVEQYF